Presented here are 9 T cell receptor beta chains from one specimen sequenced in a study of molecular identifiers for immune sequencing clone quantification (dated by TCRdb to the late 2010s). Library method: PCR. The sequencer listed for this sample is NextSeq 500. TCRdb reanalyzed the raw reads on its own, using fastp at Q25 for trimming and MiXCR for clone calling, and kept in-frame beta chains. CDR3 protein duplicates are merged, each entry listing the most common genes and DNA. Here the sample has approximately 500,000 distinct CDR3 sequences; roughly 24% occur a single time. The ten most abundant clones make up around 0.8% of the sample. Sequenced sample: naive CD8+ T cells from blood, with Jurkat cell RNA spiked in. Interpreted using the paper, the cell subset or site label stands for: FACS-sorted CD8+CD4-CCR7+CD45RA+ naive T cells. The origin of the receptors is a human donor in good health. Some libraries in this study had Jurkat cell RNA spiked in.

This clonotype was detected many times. The CDR3 coding sequence is TGCGCCAGCAGCTTGACGGACTCTGGAAACACCATATATTTT. Its protein is CASSLTDSGNTIYF. V usage is TRBV5-1 and J usage is TRBJ1-3; D gene ambiguous. Trimming shortened V by 1 base and J by 0 bases, and 5 bases separated the two germline ends. CDR1 is SGHRS, CDR2 YFSETQ, per germline. The CDR3 extends over 14 amino acids.

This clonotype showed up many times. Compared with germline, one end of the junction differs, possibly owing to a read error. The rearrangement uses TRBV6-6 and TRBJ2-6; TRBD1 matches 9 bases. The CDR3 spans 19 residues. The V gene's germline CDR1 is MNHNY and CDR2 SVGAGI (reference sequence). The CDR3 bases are TGTGCCAGCACCGCTTTTTCACAGGGGGCCATACCTGGAGCCAACGTCCTGACTTTC. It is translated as CASTAFSQGAIPGANVLTF.

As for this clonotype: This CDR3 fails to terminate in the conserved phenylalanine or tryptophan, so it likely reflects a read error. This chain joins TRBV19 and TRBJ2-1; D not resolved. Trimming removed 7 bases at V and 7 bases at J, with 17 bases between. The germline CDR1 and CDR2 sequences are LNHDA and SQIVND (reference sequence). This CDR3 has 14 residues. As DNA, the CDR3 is TGTGCCAGTACCCCCATCCCCCAGTCGAATGAGCAGTTCGTC. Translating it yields CASTPIPQSNEQFV.

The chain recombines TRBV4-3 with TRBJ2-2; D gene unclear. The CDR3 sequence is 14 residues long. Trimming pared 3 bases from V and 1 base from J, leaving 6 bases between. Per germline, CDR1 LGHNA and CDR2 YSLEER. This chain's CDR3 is CASSQNRNTGELFF. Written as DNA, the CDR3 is TGCGCCAGCAGCCAGAATCGGAACACCGGGGAGCTGTTTTTT.

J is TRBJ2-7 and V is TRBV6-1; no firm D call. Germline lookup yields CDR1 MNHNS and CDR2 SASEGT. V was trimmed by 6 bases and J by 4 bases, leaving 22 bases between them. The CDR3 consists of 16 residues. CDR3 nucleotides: TGTGCCAGCAGGACCGTGGGCGTCGAAGCCTTATACGAGCAGTACTTC. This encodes CASRTVGVEALYEQYF.

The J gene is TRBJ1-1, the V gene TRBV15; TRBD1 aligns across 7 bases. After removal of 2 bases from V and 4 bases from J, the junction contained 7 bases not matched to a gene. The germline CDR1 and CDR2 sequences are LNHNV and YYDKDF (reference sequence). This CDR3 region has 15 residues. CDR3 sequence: CATSRPDRVGTEAFF. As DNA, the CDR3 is TGTGCCACCAGCAGACCTGACAGGGTGGGCACTGAAGCTTTCTTT.

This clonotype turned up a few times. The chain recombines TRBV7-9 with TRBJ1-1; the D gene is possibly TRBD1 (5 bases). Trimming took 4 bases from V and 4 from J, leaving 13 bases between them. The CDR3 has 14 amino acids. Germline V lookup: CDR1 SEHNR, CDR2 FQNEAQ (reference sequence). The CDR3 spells CASSSLDGGTEAFF. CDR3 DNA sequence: TGTGCCAGCAGCTCCCTGGACGGGGGCACTGAAGCTTTCTTT.

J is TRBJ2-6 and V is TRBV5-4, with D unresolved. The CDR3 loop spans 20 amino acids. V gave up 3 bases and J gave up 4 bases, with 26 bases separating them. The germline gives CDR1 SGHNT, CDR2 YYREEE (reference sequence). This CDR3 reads CASSSSTPSVADRGANVLTF. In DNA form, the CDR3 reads TGTGCCAGCAGCTCATCAACCCCCTCGGTGGCCGACCGCGGGGCCAACGTCCTGACTTTC.

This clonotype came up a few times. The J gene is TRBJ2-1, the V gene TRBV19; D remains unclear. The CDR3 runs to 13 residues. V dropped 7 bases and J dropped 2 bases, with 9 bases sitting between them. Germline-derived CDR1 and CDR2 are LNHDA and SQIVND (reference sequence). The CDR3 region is CASNTAPYNEQFF. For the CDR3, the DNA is TGTGCCAGTAATACAGCACCCTACAATGAGCAGTTCTTC. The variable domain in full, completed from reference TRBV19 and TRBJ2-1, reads DGGITQSPKYLFRKEGQNVTLSCEQNLNHDAMYWYRQDPGQGLRLIYYSQIVNDFQKGDIAEGYSVSREKKESFPLTVTSAQKNPTAFYLCASNTAPYNEQFFGPGTRLTVL.